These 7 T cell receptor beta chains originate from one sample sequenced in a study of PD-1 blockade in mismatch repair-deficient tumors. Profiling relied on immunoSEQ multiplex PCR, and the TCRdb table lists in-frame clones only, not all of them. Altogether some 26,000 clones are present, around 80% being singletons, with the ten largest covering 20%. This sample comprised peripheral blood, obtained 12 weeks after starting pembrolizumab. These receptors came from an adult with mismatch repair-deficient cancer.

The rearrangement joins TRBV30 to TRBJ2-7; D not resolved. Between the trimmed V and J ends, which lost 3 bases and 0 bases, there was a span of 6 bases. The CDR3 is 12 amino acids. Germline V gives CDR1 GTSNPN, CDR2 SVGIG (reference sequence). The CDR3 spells CAWRIGSYEQYF. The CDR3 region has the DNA TGTGCCTGGAGGATCGGCTCCTACGAGCAGTACTTC.

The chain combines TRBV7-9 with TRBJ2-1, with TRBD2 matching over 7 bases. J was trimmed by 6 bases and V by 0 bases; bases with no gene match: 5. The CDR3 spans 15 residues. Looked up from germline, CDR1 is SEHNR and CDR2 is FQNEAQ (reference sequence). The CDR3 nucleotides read TGTGCCAGCAGCTTAGCGGCGGGAGAGATCAATGAGCAGTTCTTC. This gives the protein CASSLAAGEINEQFF.

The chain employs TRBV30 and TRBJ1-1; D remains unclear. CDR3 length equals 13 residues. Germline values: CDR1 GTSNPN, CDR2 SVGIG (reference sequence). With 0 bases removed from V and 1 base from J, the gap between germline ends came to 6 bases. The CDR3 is CAWSVLGNTEAFF. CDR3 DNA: TGTGCCTGGAGTGTACTGGGGAACACTGAAGCTTTCTTT. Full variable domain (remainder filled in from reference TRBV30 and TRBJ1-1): SQTIHQWPATLVQPVGSPLSLECTVEGTSNPNLYWYRQAAGRGLQLLFYSVGIGQISSEVPQNLSASRPQDRQFILSSKKLLLSDSGFYLCAWSVLGNTEAFFGQGTRLTVV.

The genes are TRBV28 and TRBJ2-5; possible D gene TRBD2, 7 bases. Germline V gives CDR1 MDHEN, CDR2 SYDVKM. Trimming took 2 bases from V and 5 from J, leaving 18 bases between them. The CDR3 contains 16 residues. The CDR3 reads CASSLGTGRVWETQYF. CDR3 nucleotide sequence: TGTGCCAGCAGTTTAGGTACAGGGAGGGTTTGGGAGACCCAGTACTTC.

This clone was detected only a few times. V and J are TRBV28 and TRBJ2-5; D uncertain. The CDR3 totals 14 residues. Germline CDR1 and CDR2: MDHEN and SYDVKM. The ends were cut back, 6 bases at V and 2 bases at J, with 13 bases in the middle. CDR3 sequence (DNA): TGTGCCAGCAGCCGGGCCTCTAGGCAAGAGACCCAGTACTTC. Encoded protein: CASSRASRQETQYF.

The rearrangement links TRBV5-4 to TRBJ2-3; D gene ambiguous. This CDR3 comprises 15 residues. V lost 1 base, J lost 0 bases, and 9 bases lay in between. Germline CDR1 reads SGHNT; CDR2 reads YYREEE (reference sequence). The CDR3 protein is CASSLRGPSTDTQYF. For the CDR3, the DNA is TGTGCCAGCAGCTTGCGCGGACCTAGCACAGATACGCAGTATTTT.

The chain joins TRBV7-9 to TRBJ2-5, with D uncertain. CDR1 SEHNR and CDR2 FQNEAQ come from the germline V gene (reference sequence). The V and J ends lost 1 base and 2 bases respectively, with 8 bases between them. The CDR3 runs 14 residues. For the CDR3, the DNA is TGTGCCAGCAGCTTAGGTATAGGGCAAGAGACCCAGTACTTC. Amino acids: CASSLGIGQETQYF.